This entry lists 31 T cell receptor beta chains sequenced from one sample in a study of blood T cell repertoires in COVID-19 (TCRdb year 2020). Libraries were constructed by the immunoSEQ multiplex PCR assay. Sourced from immuneACCESS, this table was stored by TCRdb with only in-frame sequences that have V and J called. A share of the clones is absent; for the studies checked, an unresolved V gene accounts for under half, and the remainder has no known explanation. The sample contains about 330,000 clones, 88% of them found a single time. The ten largest account for around 4% of the sample. Specimen: peripheral blood. The receptor source for this set is a woman aged 50 to 60 with active or convalescent COVID-19.

V gene TRBV9 combines with J gene TRBJ2-1; D might be TRBD1 (6 bases). Trimming took 6 bases from V and 3 from J, leaving 13 bases between them. The CDR3 is made up of 14 amino acids. CDR1 SGDLS and CDR2 YYNGEE come from the germline V gene. The CDR3 region is CASNPTGLYNEQFF. The CDR3 DNA is TGTGCCAGCAACCCAACAGGGCTCTACAATGAGCAGTTCTTC.

The gene calls are TRBV4-3 and TRBJ1-4; possible D gene TRBD1, 5 bases. CDR1 and CDR2 (germline): LGHNA, YSLEER. V lost 0 bases, J lost 11 bases, and 22 bases lay in between. CDR3 size: 17 residues. The CDR3 region is CASSQDPNKGSNGKLFF. The CDR3 DNA reads TGCGCCAGCAGCCAAGACCCAAACAAGGGGTCTAATGGGAAACTGTTTTTT.

The gene calls are TRBV19 and TRBJ2-3; D uncertain. CDR1 and CDR2 (germline): LNHDA, SQIVND (reference sequence). The length of the CDR3 is 13 residues. V lost 10 bases to trimming and J lost 3 bases, with 14 bases between them. DNA of the CDR3: TGTGCCACTTCGGGTTTTGCAACAGATACGCAGTATTTT. It specifies CATSGFATDTQYF.

This clone was found a few times. The V and J genes are TRBV5-1 and TRBJ2-2; perhaps TRBD1 as D (6 bases). CDR1 SGHRS and CDR2 YFSETQ come from the germline V gene. Trimming cost V 5 bases and J 1 base, with 12 bases left between them. The CDR3 spans 15 residues. CDR3 sequence reads: CASRQSDRNTGELFF. The CDR3 region has the DNA TGCGCCAGCAGGCAATCGGACAGGAACACCGGGGAGCTGTTTTTT.

The gene calls are TRBV6-6 and TRBJ1-5, with D perhaps TRBD1 (5 bases). V lost 8 bases and J 2 bases, leaving 16 bases between the germline ends. The CDR3 loop spans 15 amino acids. CDR1 is MNHNY and CDR2 is SVGAGI in the germline V gene (reference sequence). CDR3 nucleotides: TGTGCCAGCCATTCCAGGGTTGTGGGCAATCAGCCCCAGCATTTT. This sequence encodes CASHSRVVGNQPQHF.

The chain uses TRBV7-9 and TRBJ2-5; the match to TRBD2 covers 8 bases. Germline V gene data show CDR1 as SEHNR and CDR2 as FQNEAQ (reference sequence). J lost 8 bases, V lost 4 bases, and 9 bases had no gene match. The CDR3 spans 14 residues. The CDR3: CASSSRGAEFTQYF. CDR3 nucleotide sequence: TGTGCCAGCAGCTCGCGGGGGGCCGAGTTTACCCAGTACTTC.

The chain couples TRBV14 to TRBJ1-2; 8 bases align to TRBD1. Germline loops: CDR1 SGHDN, CDR2 FVKESK. The CDR3 spans 16 residues. Germline trimming cut 4 bases from V and 1 base from J; bases unmatched to any gene: 8. Here the CDR3 DNA reads TGTGCCAGCAGCCTAAGGACAGGGACCCTTAACTATGGCTACACCTTC. It codes for CASSLRTGTLNYGYTF. The full variable domain, in which reference TRBV14 and TRBJ1-2 provide the parts outside the CDR3, is EAGVTQFPSHSVIEKGQTVTLRCDPISGHDNLYWYRRVMGKEIKFLLHFVKESKQDESGMPNNRFLAERTGGTYSTLKVQPAELEDSGVYFCASSLRTGTLNYGYTFGSGTRLTVV.

The chain recombines TRBV5-1 with TRBJ2-1; D perhaps matches TRBD1 (5 bases). Germline V gene lookup returns CDR1 SGHRS and CDR2 YFSETQ. With 3 bases removed from V and 12 bases from J, the gap between germline ends came to 10 bases. This CDR3 has 11 amino acids. CDR3 DNA: TGCGCCAGCAGCTCGAGACAGAGGCAGTTCTTC. Translation: CASSSRQRQFF.

The chain employs TRBV30 and TRBJ2-2; TRBD2 agrees at 13 bases. Trimming at V came to 4 bases and at J to 4 bases, leaving 6 bases not matched to a gene. The germline V gene has CDR1 GTSNPN and CDR2 SVGIG (reference sequence). The CDR3 runs 16 residues. For the CDR3, the DNA is TGTGCCTGGACCGTGGGACTAGCGGGAACCACCGGGGAGCTGTTTTTT. Translation: CAWTVGLAGTTGELFF.

V gene TRBV18 combines with J gene TRBJ2-2, with 7 nucleotides matching TRBD1. The V gene end was trimmed by 6 bases and the J gene end by 3 bases; junction bases not matched to a gene: 7. Looked up from germline, CDR1 is KGHSH and CDR2 is LQKENI. The CDR3 length is 15 residues. CDR3 loop: CASSRLQGYTGELFF. The DNA of the CDR3 is TGTGCCAGCTCGCGACTACAGGGGTACACCGGGGAGCTGTTTTTT.

The chain carries TRBV7-2 and TRBJ2-2; 10 bases are shared with TRBD2. J gave up 6 bases and V 5 bases, and 3 bases lay outside the gene matches. Germline V CDR1 and CDR2: SGHTA, FQGNSA. This CDR3 has 14 residues. CDR3 nucleotides: TGTGCCAGCAGCCTCAGCGGGAGGGCCGGGGAGCTGTTTTTT. This encodes CASSLSGRAGELFF.

The chain is built from TRBV29-1 and TRBJ2-7, with 9 bases fitting TRBD2. CDR1 is SQVTM and CDR2 is ANQGSEA in the germline V gene. This CDR3 is 15 amino acids long. The junction had 10 bases not matched to a gene; V was cut back by 5 bases and J by 2 bases. CDR3: CSVSSLAGLAYEQYF. CDR3 DNA: TGCAGCGTTTCTAGTCTAGCGGGACTAGCCTACGAGCAGTACTTC.

J is TRBJ1-2 and V is TRBV7-9, with D possibly matching TRBD1 (6 bases). The CDR3 spans 16 residues. Germline V gene data show CDR1 as SEHNR and CDR2 as FQNEAQ (reference sequence). Deletions cut 4 bases from V and 5 bases from J, with 20 bases between. The CDR3 DNA sequence: TGTGCCAGCAGCTACGCCGGACAGCAGTCTTTGTATGGCTACACCTTC. Its protein product is CASSYAGQQSLYGYTF. Together with reference TRBV7-9 and TRBJ1-2, the CDR3 gives the full variable domain: DTGVSQNPRHKITKRGQNVTFRCDPISEHNRLYWYRQTLGQGPEFLTYFQNEAQLEKSRLLSDRFSAERPKGSFSTLEIQRTEQGDSAMYLCASSYAGQQSLYGYTFGSGTRLTVV.

V gene TRBV3-1 (or the pseudogene TRBV3-2) combines with J gene TRBJ2-7, with TRBD1 matching over 10 bases. The CDR3 covers 13 residues. After removal of 9 bases from V and 1 base from J, the junction contained 3 bases not matched to a gene. Germline CDR1 is LGHDT and CDR2 is YNNKEL (reference sequence). The CDR3 DNA reads TGTGCCAGACCGGGACAGGGGTCCTACGAGCAGTACTTC. It codes for CARPGQGSYEQYF.

V gene TRBV19 combines with J gene TRBJ1-5; D not resolved. Trimming took off 3 bases at V and 7 bases at J, with 13 bases between the two ends. Germline assignment: CDR1 LNHDA and CDR2 SQIVND (reference sequence). The CDR3 spans 14 residues. The CDR3 sequence: CASSIPTGGQPQHF. CDR3 coding DNA: TGTGCCAGTAGTATTCCTACGGGCGGGCAGCCCCAGCATTTT.

The chain employs TRBV18 and TRBJ2-5; TRBD2 might be the D (6 bases). The length of the CDR3 is 15 residues. The germline CDR1 and CDR2 sequences are KGHSH and LQKENI. V was cut by 0 bases and J by 1 base, with 9 bases left in between. The CDR3 loop is CASSPPMGLQETQYF. CDR3 nucleotides: TGTGCCAGCTCACCACCCATGGGACTCCAAGAGACCCAGTACTTC.

The chain carries TRBV30 and TRBJ1-3; TRBD1 matches 7 bases. Germline-derived CDR1 and CDR2 are GTSNPN and SVGIG (reference sequence). The CDR3 length is 16 residues. V was pared by 0 bases and J by 2 bases, with 7 bases of the junction left unmatched. The CDR3 spells CAWSVRRGLAGNTIYF. The CDR3 DNA sequence: TGTGCCTGGAGTGTACGGAGGGGGCTCGCTGGAAACACCATATATTTT. Looking up the rest from reference TRBV30 and TRBJ1-3 gives the full variable domain: SQTIHQWPATLVQPVGSPLSLECTVEGTSNPNLYWYRQAAGRGLQLLFYSVGIGQISSEVPQNLSASRPQDRQFILSSKKLLLSDSGFYLCAWSVRRGLAGNTIYFGEGSWLTVV.

This chain joins TRBV29-1 and TRBJ2-1, with D possibly matching TRBD1 (6 bases). The CDR3 consists of 14 residues. CDR1 and CDR2 (germline): SQVTM, ANQGSEA. The V and J ends lost 4 bases and 2 bases respectively, with 12 bases between them. The CDR3 reads CSVVADRPYNEQFF. The CDR3 coding sequence is TGCAGCGTTGTTGCGGACAGACCCTACAATGAGCAGTTCTTC.

The chain joins TRBV9 to TRBJ2-2; TRBD1 agrees at 8 bases. Germline lookup yields CDR1 SGDLS and CDR2 YYNGEE. Germline trimming cut 1 base from V and 3 bases from J; bases unmatched to any gene: 5. The CDR3 consists of 16 residues. The CDR3 region is CASSVRAGGDTGELFF. For the CDR3, the DNA is TGTGCCAGCAGCGTAAGGGCAGGGGGCGACACCGGGGAGCTGTTTTTT.

In this sample, this clone turned up once. The rearrangement links TRBV29-1 to TRBJ2-7; weak D call: TRBD1 (5 bases). V lost 5 bases to trimming and J lost 3 bases, with 11 bases between them. This CDR3 is built from 12 residues. In germline, CDR1 is SQVTM, CDR2 ANQGSEA. CDR3: CSVFDRIYEQYF. In nucleotides, the CDR3 is TGCAGCGTTTTCGACAGAATCTACGAGCAGTACTTC.

The J gene is TRBJ1-2, the V gene TRBV3-1 (or the pseudogene TRBV3-2), with D possibly being TRBD1 (6 bases). Germline V lookup: CDR1 LGHDT, CDR2 YNNKEL (reference sequence). V shed 10 bases and J shed 7 bases, with 19 bases lying between them. CDR3 size: 13 residues. The CDR3: CATLPMRGFGYTF. DNA for the CDR3: TGTGCCACCCTACCGATGAGGGGGTTTGGCTACACCTTC.

This sequence joins TRBV5-1 and TRBJ1-4, with D possibly being TRBD1 (5 bases). Germline CDR1 SGHRS, CDR2 YFSETQ. The CDR3 contains 15 residues. The V and J ends lost 4 bases and 5 bases respectively, with 15 bases between them. CDR3 region: CASSGQGVGNEKLFF. CDR3 bases: TGCGCCAGCAGCGGCCAGGGTGTGGGGAATGAAAAACTGTTTTTT.

J is TRBJ1-3 and V is TRBV27, with D perhaps TRBD1 (6 bases). This CDR3 comprises 17 residues. Germline V gene sequence: CDR1 MNHEY, CDR2 SMNVEV (reference sequence). With 0 bases removed from V and 0 bases from J, the gap between germline ends came to 12 bases. The CDR3, as DNA: TGTGCCAGCAGTTTATCCCGGACAGTAAGCTCTGGAAACACCATATATTTT. Protein sequence: CASSLSRTVSSGNTIYF.

The J gene is TRBJ2-7, the V gene TRBV20-1; D might be TRBD2 (5 bases). With 5 bases removed from V and 3 bases from J, the gap between germline ends came to 8 bases. This CDR3 has 11 amino acids. The germline V gene has CDR1 DFQATT and CDR2 SNEGSKA (reference sequence). CDR3 sequence (DNA): TGCAGTGCTGCGGGCATCTACGAGCAGTACTTC. This translates into CSAAGIYEQYF.

J is TRBJ2-7 and V is TRBV7-2, with a weak D call TRBD1 (6 bases). Between the trimmed V and J ends, which lost 1 base and 2 bases, there was a span of 6 bases. This CDR3 comprises 13 residues. Germline V lookup: CDR1 SGHTA, CDR2 FQGNSA. The DNA of the CDR3 is TGTGCCAGCAGCTTAGAGGGGGCCTACGAGCAGTACTTC. Translation gives CASSLEGAYEQYF. Together with reference TRBV7-2 and TRBJ2-7, the CDR3 gives the full variable domain: GAGVSQSPSNKVTEKGKDVELRCDPISGHTALYWYRQSLGQGLEFLIYFQGNSAPDKSGLPSDRFSAERTGGSVSTLTIQRTQQEDSAVYLCASSLEGAYEQYFGPGTRLTVT.

The J gene is TRBJ1-2, the V gene TRBV10-2; D may be TRBD1 (6 bases). CDR1 and CDR2 from the germline V gene are WSHSY and SAAADI. The germline V and J ends were trimmed by 4 bases and 3 bases, with 9 bases remaining between them. The CDR3 is 13 amino acids. The DNA for the CDR3 is TGCGCCAGCAGTGCAGAGGGGGACTATGGCTACACCTTC. It is translated as CASSAEGDYGYTF.

J is TRBJ2-7 and V is TRBV7-9, with D perhaps matching TRBD1 (5 bases). Germline loops: CDR1 SEHNR, CDR2 FQNEAQ (reference sequence). Trimming left V 4 bases short and J 2 bases short, with 12 bases between. There are 14 residues in the CDR3. The DNA for the CDR3 is TGTGCCAGCAGCTCGGACAAGAAGACCTACGAGCAGTACTTC. This gives the protein CASSSDKKTYEQYF. The full variable domain, rest sourced from reference TRBV7-9 and TRBJ2-7, is DTGVSQNPRHKITKRGQNVTFRCDPISEHNRLYWYRQTLGQGPEFLTYFQNEAQLEKSRLLSDRFSAERPKGSFSTLEIQRTEQGDSAMYLCASSSDKKTYEQYFGPGTRLTVT.

The chain is built from TRBV27 and TRBJ2-1, with 7 bases fitting TRBD2. The germline gives CDR1 MNHEY, CDR2 SMNVEV (reference sequence). The junction had 8 bases not matched to a gene; V was cut back by 8 bases and J by 4 bases. The CDR3 covers 14 residues. CDR3 sequence: CASALAENYNEQFF. The CDR3 DNA is TGTGCCAGCGCTCTAGCGGAAAATTACAATGAGCAGTTCTTC.

The chain is built from TRBV11-2 and TRBJ1-2; 8 bases line up with TRBD1. CDR3 length equals 14 residues. Losses at the gene ends were 1 base for V and 4 bases for J; bases not matched to a gene: 2. The germline V gene has CDR1 SGHAT and CDR2 FQNNGV. The CDR3 sequence: CASSLGTGLYGYTF. CDR3 sequence (DNA): TGTGCCAGCAGCTTAGGGACAGGGCTCTATGGCTACACCTTC. The full variable domain, rest sourced from reference TRBV11-2 and TRBJ1-2, is EAGVAQSPRYKIIEKRQSVAFWCNPISGHATLYWYQQILGQGPKLLIQFQNNGVVDDSQLPKDRFSAERLKGVDSTLKIQPAKLEDSAVYLCASSLGTGLYGYTFGSGTRLTVV.

The rearrangement uses TRBV19 and TRBJ1-4, with D perhaps matching TRBD1 (5 bases). The CDR3 consists of 16 residues. The germline CDR1 and CDR2 sequences are LNHDA and SQIVND (reference sequence). With 6 bases removed from V and 5 bases from J, the gap between germline ends came to 19 bases. The CDR3 sequence: CASSPLAAGKNEKLFF. In nucleotides, the CDR3 is TGTGCCAGTAGCCCCCTGGCAGCAGGGAAAAATGAAAAACTGTTTTTT.

This chain joins TRBV7-2 and TRBJ1-1; D is uncertain. This CDR3 is 16 amino acids long. V lost 1 base to trimming and J lost 0 bases, with 12 bases between them. The V gene's germline CDR1 is SGHTA and CDR2 FQGNSA. The CDR3: CASSLVAGHLNTEAFF. In nucleotides, the CDR3 is TGTGCCAGCAGCTTAGTAGCCGGTCACTTGAACACTGAAGCTTTCTTT.